This T cell receptor beta chain was found in a study of human versus mouse CDR3 diversity and MHC coevolution listed by TCRdb under 2017. About the full investigation: The immunoSEQ assay was reported to detect one in 200,000 T cells and to minimize amplification bias from multiplex PCR. The human cohort comprised three healthy volunteer blood donors, one aged 30 to 40, one aged 40 to 50 and one aged 60 to 70 at collection. As a reference point for TCR selection on multiple MHC II alleles, the study used human naive CD4 T cell repertoires and compared them against human-TCR-locus transgenic mice that have a single MHC II. Valid reads per sample ranged from roughly 5.5 x 10^6 to 1.8 x 10^7 across mouse and human samples. Results and caveats for the whole study, not just this receptor: Because human T cells were selected on roughly 6 MHC II alleles, repertoire diversity in humans and mice was not considered directly comparable. The lowest clonal inequality scores among all compared groups were observed in most of the three human donors. On average, more CDR3 deletions and insertions were observed in humans than in mice, indicating greater exonuclease and TdT activity. iCHAO1 estimates gave humans the largest TCR beta repertoire, 1.5 million to 2 million clonotypes, attributed likely to selection by multiple MHC II molecules.

The CDR3 spans 18 residues, from the cysteine through the phenylalanine. The only DNA kept is the CDR3, 54 bases in frame from the first base. V has 0 bases trimmed and J has 4 bases trimmed; junction bases matching no gene number 8. In the germline V gene (reference sequence), CDR1 corresponds to SGHNT and CDR2 to YYREEE. The QIAGEN blood and tissue kit was used to extract genomic DNA from sorted cells, and the DNA was quantified on a NanoDrop 1000. The immunoSEQ platform deep sequenced and quantified TCR alpha and beta chains by multiplex PCR of genomic DNA. The source study handled its data this way. IMGT gene and region definitions were used to annotate TCR sequences. Out-of-frame rearrangements were used as a proxy for the preselection repertoire and compared with in-frame clonotypes. The iCHAO1 estimator supplied with the immunoSEQ platform was used to estimate repertoire size. A Gini index based on the Lorenz curve was applied to in-frame amino acid clonotypes to measure clonal inequality. Shared clonotypes were counted with the intersect function of the R package tcR, and similarity was scored with the Jaccard index. V, J and V-J usage frequencies went into a principal component analysis run with the R prcomp function, with no normalization applied. Imported from immuneACCESS, the table was reduced by TCRdb to in-frame sequences with V and J called. These copies leave out some clones; in studies compared against another copy, an unresolved V gene accounts for under half, and the cause of the remainder is not known. D and trimming come from the DNA, and the V and J calls and clone size come from that table. This sample is represented by about 60,000 clones; 94% of them were singletons. The ten largest account for approximately 17% of the sample.

Naive CD4 T cells, defined as CD45RO-negative and CD62L-positive, were isolated from PBMCs by fluorescence-activated cell sorting. About 50 ml of fresh peripheral blood was collected from each donor, and PBMCs were isolated by Ficoll density centrifugation. All samples were sorted on a FACSAria III instrument and reached purity above 90%. Note on this clone: It has no known antigen specificity. Per-base qualities were not stored, and no clone one base away is much larger.

The rearrangement combines TRBV5-4 with TRBJ2-2, with 11 bases in between that match TRBD2. The clonotype comes from a person aged 55 to 70 in good health. The specimen was naive CD4+ T cells from blood. The sample's cell subset or site label, decoded: CD45RO-negative CD62L-positive naive CD4 T cells. Read as DNA, the sequence is TGTGCCAGCAGCTTGGGACTAGCGGGAACCAGGGGCACCGGGGAGCTGTTTTTT. Its translation reads: CASSLGLAGTRGTGELFF.